This TCR beta chain was sequenced for a study of cytomegalovirus exposure and HLA in healthy donors. PCR amplification relied on 60 Vbeta primers (plus 13 Jbeta primers). How the authors handled the data: A follow-up analysis tallied approximately 85 million unique TCR beta chains, roughly 11 million shared. Profiled with immunoSEQ multiplex PCR; TCRdb holds only in-frame clones, not every one. V and J calls plus clone size are reproduced from that table; the DNA served to infer D and trimming. The sample lists over 85,000 clones; approximately 82% were seen once. Unmatched junction bases numbered 2, after V lost 3 bases and J lost 4 bases. CDR3 length equals 13 residues. The germline V gene has CDR1 KGHSH and CDR2 LQKENI. A remark on this clone: As yet, its antigen is unknown.

Whole-study results and caveats: Analyzed later, association rates of TCRs varied across HLA loci, with DRB1 most and HLA-C fewest. A later analysis found common viral pathogens apparently linked to several of the most significant clusters. TRBV6-2, TRBV6-3 and other indistinguishable V segments were excluded.

Sequencing used PBMCs. The V and J genes are TRBV18 and TRBJ2-5; 7 nucleotides align to TRBD1. The clonotype comes from a female donor in good health and CMV-seropositive. CDR3 DNA: TGTGCCAGCTCACCGGCAGGGGGAGAGACCCAGTACTTC. Amino acids: CASSPAGGETQYF.